These T cell receptor beta chains were read from a single sample in a study of vaccination effects on CD4 cells after COVID-19. For these TCRs, the target antigens are not known. Profiled with immunoSEQ multiplex PCR; TCRdb holds only in-frame clones, not every one. The data contain tens of thousands of clones, 74% of them singletons. Specimen: CD4+ T cells from PBMCs cultured without peptide, collected after COVID-19 vaccination. Every receptor here comes from a human donor who received a COVID-19 vaccine. Each CDR3 is given with its conserved first and last residue. Fields, in order: D gene, J gene, V gene, clone size, CDR3 DNA, CDR3 protein. The D gene is left open where the match is weak. Clone size is shown for a subset of rows, as once, few, many or a class of expanded clone.

NA,TRBJ2-5,TRBV19,NA,TGTGCCAGTAGTATAGGGTGGCAGTCCTCAAGGACCCAGTACTTC,CASSIGWQSSRTQYF
NA,TRBJ1-5,TRBV19,NA,TGTGCCAGTACACGACAGAAGAATCAGCCCCAGCATTTT,CASTRQKNQPQHF
NA,TRBJ1-1,TRBV24-1,NA,TGTGCCACCAGGGACAGCCTCACGGGCACTGAAGCTTTCTTT,CATRDSLTGTEAFF
TRBD1,TRBJ2-3,TRBV7-2,few,TGTGCCAGCAGCCCACCGGGACAGGGGTGGACAGATACGCAGTATTTT,CASSPPGQGWTDTQYF
NA,TRBJ1-2,TRBV2,NA,TGTGCCAGCAGTGGGCAGGGGCCCTATGGCTACACCTTC,CASSGQGPYGYTF
NA,TRBJ1-2,TRBV30,NA,TGTGCCTGGAGTCGGTACTATGGCTACACCTTC,CAWSRYYGYTF
NA,TRBJ2-1,TRBV6-6,NA,TGTGCCAGCAGCCAGAAGGGTAGCATGGGCTACAATGAGCAGTTCTTC,CASSQKGSMGYNEQFF
NA,TRBJ1-4,TRBV4-1,NA,TGCGCCAGCAGCCAAACCCATGGCAGGACTAATGAAAAACTGTTTTTT,CASSQTHGRTNEKLFF
TRBD1,TRBJ1-2,TRBV5-1,NA,TGCGCCAGCAGCTCATCCGGGACAGGGGGTTTTGGCTACACCTTC,CASSSSGTGGFGYTF
TRBD1,TRBJ2-2,TRBV14,NA,TGTGCCAGCAGACGAAACAGGGGTGACACCGGGGAGCTGTTTTTT,CASRRNRGDTGELFF
TRBD1,TRBJ1-2,TRBV6-5,NA,TGTGCCAGCAGTTACTCGAGGACAGGGGGTGGCTATGGCTACACCTTC,CASSYSRTGGGYGYTF
NA,TRBJ2-6,TRBV5-1,NA,TGCGCCAGCAGCTTGGAGCCGAACTCTGGGGCCAACGTCCTGACTTTC,CASSLEPNSGANVLTF
NA,TRBJ1-3,TRBV6-5,NA,TGTGCCAGCAGTTACGATACTGACACTCCTGGAAACACCATATATTTT,CASSYDTDTPGNTIYF
NA,TRBJ1-2,TRBV20-1,NA,TGCAGTGCGATGGGGCTTTATGGCTACACCTTC,CSAMGLYGYTF
NA,TRBJ2-5,TRBV25-1,few,TGTGCCAGCAGAGGGACTTCTTCTGGGACCCAGTACTTC,CASRGTSSGTQYF
NA,TRBJ1-2,TRBV14,NA,TGTGCCAGCAGCCAAGACCAAGTAACCGGCTACACCTTC,CASSQDQVTGYTF
TRBD1,TRBJ1-2,TRBV6-1,NA,TGTGCCAGCAGTGAAACCGGGACAGGGGATGGCTACACCTTC,CASSETGTGDGYTF
NA,TRBJ2-2,TRBV5-1,few,TGCGCCAGCAGCTTGCCCAGGGGCGAGACCGGGGAGCTGTTTTTT,CASSLPRGETGELFF
TRBD2,TRBJ2-5,TRBV13,NA,TGTGCCAGCAGCCAGATACTAGCGGGGGCGAAGACCCAGTACTTC,CASSQILAGAKTQYF
TRBD2,TRBJ2-2,TRBV7-8,NA,TGTGCCAGCAGCTTAGGCGGCGGGGGTATTCCCGGGGAGCTGTTTTTT,CASSLGGGGIPGELFF
NA,TRBJ2-1,TRBV2,NA,TGTGCCAGCCGTAACCTTGGGGCGTATATTGAGCAGTTCTTC,CASRNLGAYIEQFF
NA,TRBJ1-6,TRBV10-3,NA,TGTGCCATCAATCCGAGCTCCTATAATTCACCCCTCCACTTT,CAINPSSYNSPLHF
NA,TRBJ2-3,TRBV4-3,NA,TGCGCCAGCAGCCGGAAGACAACCACAGATACGCAGTATTTT,CASSRKTTTDTQYF
NA,TRBJ2-5,TRBV7-3,NA,TGTGCCAGCAGCCCCATCGGGGTGGGGACCCAGTACTTC,CASSPIGVGTQYF
NA,TRBJ1-1,TRBV19,few,TGTGCCAGTAGTATTAAGGGGGACACTGAAGCTTTCTTT,CASSIKGDTEAFF
TRBD1,TRBJ1-4,TRBV5-1,NA,TGCGCCAGCAGCTTGGGGACAGGCCTTAATGAAAAACTGTTTTTT,CASSLGTGLNEKLFF
TRBD2,TRBJ2-1,TRBV29-1,NA,TGCAGCGTTGTCGGGGGGAACAATGAGCAGTTCTTC,CSVVGGNNEQFF